A single sample is the source of the 18 T cell receptor beta chains below, sequenced in a study of T cell repertoires in cytomegalovirus infection. TCRdb analysed the reads with MiXCR anew, one entry per CDR3 protein. The sample lists approximately 150,000 distinct CDR3 sequences, about 6% occurring once. The specimen sequenced was PBMCs. The receptors stem from a human donor in good health (CMV status not recorded). Some clones in this sample may be carry-over from other donors' samples.

This clonotype was seen repeatedly, ten times or more. The chain combines TRBV7-2 with TRBJ2-7; D may be TRBD1 (5 bases). Germline assignment: CDR1 SGHTA and CDR2 FQGNSA. V was trimmed by 1 base and J by 9 bases, leaving 13 bases between them. The CDR3 runs 13 residues. The CDR3 region has the DNA TGTGCCAGCAGCTTAGACTTTGACAGAGGGCAGTACTTC. This codes for CASSLDFDRGQYF.

This clonotype was observed at least ten times. The chain couples TRBV6-2 or TRBV6-3 to TRBJ1-1, with D tentatively TRBD1 (5 bases). The CDR3 consists of 12 residues. The germline V and J ends were trimmed by 5 bases and 5 bases, with 9 bases remaining between them. CDR1 MNHEY and CDR2 SVGEGT come from the germline V gene. CDR3 nucleotides: TGTGCCAGCAGTGGCGGGGGAACTGAAGCTTTCTTT. As protein: CASSGGGTEAFF.

This clonotype was counted between two and nine times. The V and J genes are TRBV27 and TRBJ2-7; 7 bases line up with TRBD1. V dropped 6 bases and J dropped 2; count of bases not matched to a gene: 1. CDR1 MNHEY and CDR2 SMNVEV come from the germline V gene (reference sequence). This CDR3 is built from 12 residues. CDR3: CASRTGTYEQYF. The CDR3 nucleotides read TGTGCCAGCAGGACAGGGACCTACGAGCAGTACTTC.

This clonotype appeared many times. The chain has TRBV19 and TRBJ2-7; TRBD2 matches 8 bases. Per the germline V gene, CDR1 is LNHDA and CDR2 is SQIVND (reference sequence). CDR3 length equals 14 residues. Losses at the gene ends were 5 bases for V and 5 bases for J; bases not matched to a gene: 8. CDR3 amino acids: CASSFLAGRNEQYF. CDR3 DNA sequence: TGTGCCAGTAGTTTCTTAGCGGGGAGGAACGAGCAGTACTTC.

There are many counts of this clonotype. A read error may be the cause here, since a much bigger clone is one base away. This sequence joins TRBV7-3 and TRBJ1-5; no firm D call. Per the germline V gene, CDR1 is SGHTA and CDR2 is FQGTGA. This CDR3 is 13 amino acids long. The V end lost 2 bases, the J end lost 1 base, and 3 bases lay between the germline ends. The CDR3 reads CASSLWSNQPQHF. The CDR3 bases are TGTGCCAGCAGCTTATGGAGCAATCAGCCCCAGCATTTT.

This clonotype was found a few times. This chain uses TRBV7-3 with TRBJ2-3; no clear D gene. CDR3 length equals 14 residues. Germline-derived CDR1 and CDR2 are SGHTA and FQGTGA. The V gene lost 5 bases and the J gene lost 9 bases, with 18 bases spanning the gap. CDR3 bases: TGTGCCAGCAGCCCCCCCACGGCCCCAAGGACGCAGTATTTT. It codes for CASSPPTAPRTQYF.

CDR3 nucleotide sequence: TGTGCCAGCAGCTTCCGACAGGGCAATGGCTACACCTTC. Translated, it gives CASSFRQGNGYTF. The chain recombines TRBV7-2 with TRBJ1-2, with 7 bases identical to TRBD1. This CDR3 is built from 13 residues. The germline gives CDR1 SGHTA, CDR2 FQGNSA. V trimming: 3 bases; J trimming: 6 bases; junction bases outside the gene matches: 4.

With regard to this clonotype: One end of the junction is discordant with germline, which a read error may explain. The chain uses TRBV7-3 and TRBJ2-3, with 7 bases fitting TRBD2. The CDR3 spans 15 residues. The V gene's germline CDR1 is SGHTA and CDR2 FQGTGA. CDR3 in DNA: TGTGCCAGCAGCTTAAGGGGGGGGGGAACAGATAAGCAGTATTTT. This gives the protein CASSLRGGGTDKQYF.

A word on this clonotype: A read error may be the cause here, since a much bigger clone is one base away. The rearrangement uses TRBV7-8 and TRBJ2-7; the match to TRBD1 covers 9 bases. The CDR3 runs to 18 residues. V was pared by 1 base and J by 1 base, with 11 bases of the junction left unmatched. The germline CDR1 and CDR2 sequences are SGHVS and FQNEAQ. The CDR3 nucleotides are TGTGCCAGCAGCTTAGTCCGACTAAGGACAGGGGATTCCTACGAGCAGTACTTC. It yields the protein CASSLVRLRTGDSYEQYF.

This clonotype showed up just a few times. The chain joins TRBV7-2 to TRBJ1-2; the D gene is possibly TRBD1 (5 bases). Germline CDR1 SGHTA, CDR2 FQGNSA. Deletions cut 1 base from V and 5 bases from J, with 14 bases between. The CDR3 has 15 amino acids. CDR3 nucleotide sequence: TGTGCCAGCAGCTTAGGCGGGACGGATAAGTATGGCTACACCTTC. As protein: CASSLGGTDKYGYTF.

The V and J genes are TRBV5-6 and TRBJ2-5; 8 bases line up with TRBD1. V lost 4 bases, J lost 5 bases, and 13 bases stayed unmatched. The germline V gene has CDR1 SGHDT and CDR2 YYEEEE. This CDR3 has 16 residues. The CDR3 is CASSVKGTGWGETQYF. The CDR3, as DNA: TGTGCCAGCAGCGTAAAAGGGACAGGCTGGGGGGAGACCCAGTACTTC.

This clonotype was counted ten times or more. This chain joins TRBV15 and TRBJ2-1; maybe TRBD1 (6 bases). With 3 bases removed from V and 7 bases from J, the gap between germline ends came to 16 bases. Germline V gene sequence: CDR1 LNHNV, CDR2 YYDKDF (reference sequence). The CDR3 loop spans 15 amino acids. This CDR3 is CATSSGRQGGNEQFF. DNA of the CDR3: TGTGCCACCAGCAGCGGACGGCAAGGGGGAAATGAGCAGTTCTTC.

This clonotype was picked up a small number of times. The CDR3 DNA reads as TGTGCCAGCACCAAACCGGGGGGGGTGCTCAATGAGCAGTTCTTC. It translates to CASTKPGGVLNEQFF. V and J are TRBV5-6 and TRBJ2-1; 8 bases agree with TRBD2. The CDR3 covers 15 residues. The J segment lost 6 bases and the V segment lost 6 bases, leaving 11 bases of the junction unmatched. Germline-derived CDR1 and CDR2 are SGHDT and YYEEEE.

In its sample, this clonotype was seen many times. V and J are TRBV27 and TRBJ2-1, with D tentatively TRBD1 (7 bases). The CDR3 loop spans 15 amino acids. The germline V gene encodes CDR1 MNHEY and CDR2 SMNVEV (reference sequence). The V end was cut by 8 bases, the J end by 2 bases, with 16 bases between. The CDR3 DNA reads as TGTGCCAGCCTTCCCAGGGGGGCTCCCTACAATGAGCAGTTCTTC. It is translated as CASLPRGAPYNEQFF.

This clonotype occurred many times. The V call is TRBV7-2, the J call TRBJ1-4; tentatively, D is TRBD1 (5 bases). The CDR3 length is 14 residues. V lost 5 bases, J lost 7 bases, and 14 bases lay in between. CDR1 and CDR2 (germline): SGHTA, FQGNSA. CDR3 sequence (DNA): TGTGCCAGCAGCCCCCGGGACGGCCTTGAAAAACTGTTTTTT. This encodes CASSPRDGLEKLFF. Full variable domain (outside the CDR3, taken from reference TRBV7-2 and TRBJ1-4): GAGVSQSPSNKVTEKGKDVELRCDPISGHTALYWYRQSLGQGLEFLIYFQGNSAPDKSGLPSDRFSAERTGGSVSTLTIQRTQQEDSAVYLCASSPRDGLEKLFFGSGTQLSVL.

V and J are TRBV12-3 or TRBV12-4 and TRBJ2-2; TRBD1 or TRBD2 may be the D gene (7 bases each). There are 15 residues in the CDR3. V lost 7 bases and J 5 bases, leaving 17 bases between the germline ends. The CDR3 protein is CASKQGGRQTGELFF. The CDR3 DNA follows: TGTGCCAGCAAGCAGGGGGGGAGGCAGACCGGGGAGCTGTTTTTT.

Ten or more counts support this clonotype. The J gene is TRBJ2-7, the V gene TRBV27; TRBD2 matches 11 bases. Germline CDR1 reads MNHEY; CDR2 reads SMNVEV (reference sequence). The J segment lost 4 bases and the V segment lost 5 bases, leaving 25 bases of the junction unmatched. This CDR3 has 21 amino acids. CDR3 sequence reads: CASSLMAPVLVQTSGEYEQYF. CDR3 in DNA: TGTGCCAGCAGTCTTATGGCCCCTGTTTTGGTCCAGACTAGCGGGGAGTACGAGCAGTACTTC.

The rearrangement uses TRBV4-2 and TRBJ2-6; TRBD1 agrees at 7 bases. J lost 0 bases, V lost 1 base, and 3 bases had no gene match. This CDR3 region has 17 residues. The germline gives CDR1 LGHNA, CDR2 YNFKEQ. Here the CDR3 DNA reads TGTGCCAGCAGCCAAGCGGGACAGAACTCTGGGGCCAACGTCCTGACTTTC. Translating gives CASSQAGQNSGANVLTF.